This passage covers 9 T cell receptor beta chains from one sample sequenced in a study of Ad26.COV2.S vaccination and SARS-CoV-2 variants. This sample's treatment: roughly 20 received Ad26.COV2.S at low or high dose, single or two shots; a few received placebo; per-sample allocation not given. Specimen acquisition occurred on day 63 following the initial vaccine or placebo injection. Profiled with immunoSEQ multiplex PCR; TCRdb holds only in-frame clones, not every one. This sample carries a few hundred thousand clones, around nine tenths of them seen once, and the ten largest clones take 2.5% to 3.5%. The specimen comprised peripheral blood, sampled in a trial of Ad26.COV2.S vaccine versus placebo. Receptor source: a person between 18 and 60 years old who received the Ad26.COV2.S COVID-19 vaccine or a placebo.

As concerns this clone: Other DNA sequences of this sample code for an identical CDR3. V usage is TRBV30 and J usage is TRBJ2-1; D remains unclear. The V gene lost 1 base and the J gene lost 0 bases, with 7 bases spanning the gap. Per germline, CDR1 GTSNPN and CDR2 SVGIG (reference sequence). This CDR3 spans 14 amino acids. Here the CDR3 reads CAWSAGSSYNEQFF. The CDR3 region has the DNA TGTGCCTGGAGTGCCGGAAGCTCCTACAATGAGCAGTTCTTC. The full variable domain, completed using reference TRBV30 and TRBJ2-1, is SQTIHQWPATLVQPVGSPLSLECTVEGTSNPNLYWYRQAAGRGLQLLFYSVGIGQISSEVPQNLSASRPQDRQFILSSKKLLLSDSGFYLCAWSAGSSYNEQFFGPGTRLTVL.

The chain employs TRBV5-4 and TRBJ2-3, with a possible D match to TRBD2 (5 bases). The germline CDR1 and CDR2 sequences are SGHNT and YYREEE (reference sequence). Trimming removed 3 bases at V and 7 bases at J, with 9 bases between. The CDR3 runs 12 residues. CDR3 nucleotides: TGTGCCAGCAGCTACTCGGACTATACGCAGTATTTT. Its translation: CASSYSDYTQYF.

In DNA form, the CDR3 reads TGTGCCAGCAGCCAGACTCAAGGGACTAATGAAAAACTGTTTTTT. Its protein is CASSQTQGTNEKLFF. The chain combines TRBV7-9 with TRBJ1-4; D ambiguous. Trimming stripped 5 bases from V and 2 bases from J, with 12 bases between. CDR3 size: 15 residues. CDR1 SEHNR and CDR2 FQNEAQ come from the germline V gene (reference sequence).

This sequence joins TRBV3-1 (or the pseudogene TRBV3-2) and TRBJ1-2, with a weak D call TRBD1 (6 bases). The germline gives CDR1 LGHDT, CDR2 YNNKEL (reference sequence). The CDR3 spans 14 residues. Trimming cost V 1 base and J 4 bases, with 10 bases left between them. The chain's CDR3 is CASSQGRGLYGYTF. The CDR3 DNA reads TGTGCCAGCAGCCAAGGCAGGGGCCTCTATGGCTACACCTTC.

The chain carries TRBV1 and TRBJ1-1. TRBV1 is termed a pseudogene. The CDR3 totals 18 residues. The CDR3: CTSSLSYPPIFPNTEAFF. The CDR3 DNA reads TGCACCAGCAGCCTATCATACCCCCCTATATTCCCGAACACTGAAGCTTTCTTT.

V and J are TRBV7-2 and TRBJ2-7; D might be TRBD1 or TRBD2, each matching 5 bases. V was trimmed by 1 base and J by 10 bases, leaving 14 bases between them. Per germline, CDR1 SGHTA and CDR2 FQGNSA. The CDR3 loop spans 13 amino acids. The CDR3 region is CASSLVPARGQYV. The CDR3 nucleotides read TGTGCCAGCAGCTTAGTACCAGCGAGGGGACAGTACGTC.

The chain has TRBV7-2 and TRBJ2-7; D remains unclear. This CDR3 comprises 16 residues. Trimming pared 7 bases from V and 4 bases from J, leaving 23 bases between. Germline-derived CDR1 and CDR2 are SGHTA and FQGNSA. CDR3 DNA: TGTGCCAGCACCCCTAGAGGTGGGATCCTTCTATACGAGCAGTACTTC. This encodes CASTPRGGILLYEQYF.

In this sample, this clone turned up a few times. The chain recombines TRBV10-1 with TRBJ2-2; TRBD1 or TRBD2 may be the D gene (6 bases each). Germline V gives CDR1 WNHNN, CDR2 SYGVQD (reference sequence). The CDR3 is made up of 17 amino acids. The V gene lost 6 bases and the J gene lost 1 base, with 18 bases spanning the gap. DNA for the CDR3: TGCGCCAGCAGGAGAACGAGGGGGGCGGTGAACACCGGGGAGCTGTTTTTT. Its translation is CASRRTRGAVNTGELFF.

This chain connects TRBV5-1 to TRBJ1-2; D is possibly TRBD1 (5 bases). The CDR3 contains 14 residues. The germline V gene has CDR1 SGHRS and CDR2 YFSETQ. The V and J ends lost 4 bases and 3 bases respectively, with 13 bases between them. For the CDR3, the DNA is TGCGCCAGCAGCACGGGGGAGGGCTACTATGGCTACACCTTC. Amino acid sequence: CASSTGEGYYGYTF.